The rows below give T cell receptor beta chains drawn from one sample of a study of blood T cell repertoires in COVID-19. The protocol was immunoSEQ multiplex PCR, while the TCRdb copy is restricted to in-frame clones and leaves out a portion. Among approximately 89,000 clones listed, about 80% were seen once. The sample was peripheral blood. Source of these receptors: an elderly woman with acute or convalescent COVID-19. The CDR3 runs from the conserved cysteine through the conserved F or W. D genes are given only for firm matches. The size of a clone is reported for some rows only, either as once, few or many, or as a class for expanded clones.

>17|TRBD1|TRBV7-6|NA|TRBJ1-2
TGTGCCAGCAGCTTATCCCAAGGACAGGGTCCCTTCCATGGCTACACCTTC
CASSLSQGQGPFHGYTF
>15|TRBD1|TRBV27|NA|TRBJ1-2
TGTGCCAGCAGTGTCCCGGGACAGGGGGCGCGTGGCTACACCTTC
CASSVPGQGARGYTF
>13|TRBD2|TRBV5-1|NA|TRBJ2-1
TGCGCCAGCAGCCCCCGGGAGGAGGGCGGAGGGTTCTTC
CASSPREEGGGFF
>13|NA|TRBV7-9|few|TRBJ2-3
TGTGCCAGCAGCTCGTGGGGTAGCGGAGAGCAGTATTTT
CASSSWGSGEQYF
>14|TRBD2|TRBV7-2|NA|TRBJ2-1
TGTGCCAGCAGCTTCATTCGTACGGGGGGTGAGCAGTTCTTC
CASSFIRTGGEQFF
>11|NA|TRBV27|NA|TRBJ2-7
TGTGCCAGCAGTTACGGGGGCGAGCAGTACTTC
CASSYGGEQYF
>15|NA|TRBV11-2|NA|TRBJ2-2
TGTGCCAGCAGCTTTGGAGGATTAGGCACCGGGGAGCTGTTTTTT
CASSFGGLGTGELFF
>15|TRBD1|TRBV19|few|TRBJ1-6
TGTGCCAGTAAAAGACAGGGGGCAAATAATTCACCCCTCCACTTT
CASKRQGANNSPLHF
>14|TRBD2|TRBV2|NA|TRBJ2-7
TGTGCCAGCAGTTCTAGCGGGCCGGCCTACGAGCAGTACTTC
CASSSSGPAYEQYF
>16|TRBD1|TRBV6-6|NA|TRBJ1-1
TGTGCCAGCAGTTTGGACAGGGAGAGGGTGAACACTGAAGCTTTCTTT
CASSLDRERVNTEAFF
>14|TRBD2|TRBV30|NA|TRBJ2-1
TGTGCCTGGAGTGGGCTAGCGGGGAACAATGAGCAGTTCTTC
CAWSGLAGNNEQFF
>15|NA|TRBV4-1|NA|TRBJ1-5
TGCGCCAGCAGCCAGGTACAGGGTCGCAATCAGCCCCAGCATTTT
CASSQVQGRNQPQHF
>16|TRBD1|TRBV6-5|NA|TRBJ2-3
TGTGCCAGCAGTTACAGACAGGGGGGTGTGGGAGATACGCAGTATTTT
CASSYRQGGVGDTQYF
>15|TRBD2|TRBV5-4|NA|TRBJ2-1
TGTGCCAGCAGCTTGTGGCTAGCGGGCTACAATGAGCAGTTCTTC
CASSLWLAGYNEQFF
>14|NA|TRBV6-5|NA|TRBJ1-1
TGTGCCAGCAGTTACAACGGGGCGGGACCTGAAGCTTTCTTT
CASSYNGAGPEAFF
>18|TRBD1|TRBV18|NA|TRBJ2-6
TGTGCCAGCTCACCCCCGGGGACACAGGGGAGAGGGGCCAACGTCCTGACTTTC
CASSPPGTQGRGANVLTF
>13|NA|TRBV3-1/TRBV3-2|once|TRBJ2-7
TGTGCCAGCAGCCAACCCGCGGCGACCGAGCAGTACTTC
CASSQPAATEQYF
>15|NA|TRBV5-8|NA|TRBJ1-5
TGTGCCAGCAGCTTTCCCCAGGTTAGCAATCAGCCCCAGCATTTT
CASSFPQVSNQPQHF
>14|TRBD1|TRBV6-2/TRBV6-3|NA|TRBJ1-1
TGTGCCAGCAGTAAGACAGGGGGGGAGACTGAAGCTTTCTTT
CASSKTGGETEAFF
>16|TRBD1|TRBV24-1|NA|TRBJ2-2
TGTGCCACCAGTGATCGACAGGGGGATGACACCGGGGAGCTGTTTTTT
CATSDRQGDDTGELFF
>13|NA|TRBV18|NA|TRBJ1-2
TGTGCCAGCTCACGGACAGAGCCCTATGGCTACACCTTC
CASSRTEPYGYTF
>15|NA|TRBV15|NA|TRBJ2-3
TGTGCCACCAGCAGCCCTAGGACAGTGGTAGATACGCAGTATTTT
CATSSPRTVVDTQYF
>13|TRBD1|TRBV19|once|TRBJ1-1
TGTGCCAGTAGATGGACAGGGCTCACTGAAGCTTTCTTT
CASRWTGLTEAFF
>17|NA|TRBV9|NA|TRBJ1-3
TGTGCCAGCAGCGTAGGAGCCCCCATCGAGTTGCAAAACACCATATATTTT
CASSVGAPIELQNTIYF
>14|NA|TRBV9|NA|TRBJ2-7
TGTGCCAGCAGCGTAGCCCCCAACTCCTACGAGCAGTACTTC
CASSVAPNSYEQYF
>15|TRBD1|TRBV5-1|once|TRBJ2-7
TGCGCCAGCAAAACCGGGACAGACTCTTCCTACGAGCAGTACTTC
CASKTGTDSSYEQYF
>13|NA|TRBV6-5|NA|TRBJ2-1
TGTGCCAGCGAAGCGCTAACCTACAATGAGCAGTTCTTC
CASEALTYNEQFF
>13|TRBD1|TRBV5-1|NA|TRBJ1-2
TGCGCCAGCAGCTTGCTGACAGGGGGACACTACACCTTC
CASSLLTGGHYTF
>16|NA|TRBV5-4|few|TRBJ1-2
TGTGCCAGCAGCTTGGTTGGACAGTCCCGCGACTATGGCTACACCTTC
CASSLVGQSRDYGYTF
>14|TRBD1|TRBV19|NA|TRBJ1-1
TGTGCCAGTAGTAAACAGGGGGCGTACACTGAAGCTTTCTTT
CASSKQGAYTEAFF
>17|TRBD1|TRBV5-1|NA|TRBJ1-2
TGCGCCAGCAGCTTGACAGGGGGCGCGCCGAGTAACTATGGCTACACCTTC
CASSLTGGAPSNYGYTF
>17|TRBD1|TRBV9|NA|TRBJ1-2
TGTGCCAGCAGCCCAGAGCGAGACAGGGGGCGCGGCTATGGCTACACCTTC
CASSPERDRGRGYGYTF
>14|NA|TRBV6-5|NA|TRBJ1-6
TGTGCCAGCAGTCCCGGAGAGGTTTATTCACCCCTCCACTTT
CASSPGEVYSPLHF
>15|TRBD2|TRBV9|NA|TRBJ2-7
TGTGCCAGCAGCGTAGGTGCGGGACTAGTCTACGAGCAGTACTTC
CASSVGAGLVYEQYF
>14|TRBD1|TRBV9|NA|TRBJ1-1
TGTGCCAGCAGCGCCGGACAGGGACACACTGAAGCTTTCTTT
CASSAGQGHTEAFF
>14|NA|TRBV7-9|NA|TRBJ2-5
TGTGCCAGCAGCGAACAGGGTTCGAGGGAGACCCAGTACTTC
CASSEQGSRETQYF
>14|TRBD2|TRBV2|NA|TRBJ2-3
TGTGCCAGCAAATCGGGACTAGCTGTAGATACGCAGTATTTT
CASKSGLAVDTQYF
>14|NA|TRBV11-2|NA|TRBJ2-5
TGTGCCAGCAGCCCCAGGGAGGCTAGCGAGACCCAGTACTTC
CASSPREASETQYF
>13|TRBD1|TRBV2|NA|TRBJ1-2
TGTGCCAGCAGTGGGGACAGGAACTATGGCTACACCTTC
CASSGDRNYGYTF
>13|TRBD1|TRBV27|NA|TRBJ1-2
TGTGCCAGCAGTTTGCAGGGGGTTACTGGCTACACCTTC
CASSLQGVTGYTF
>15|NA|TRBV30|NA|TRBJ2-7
TGTGCCTGGAGTAGGCGGGGGCTGAACTCCTACGAGCAGTACTTC
CAWSRRGLNSYEQYF
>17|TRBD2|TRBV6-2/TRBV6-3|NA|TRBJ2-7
TGTGCCAGCAGTTACCCTAGCGGGAGGTACAAGTCCTACGAGCAGTACTTC
CASSYPSGRYKSYEQYF
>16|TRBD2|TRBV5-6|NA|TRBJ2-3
TGTGCCAGCAGCTTGAGGGCTAGCGGGGCCCAAGATACGCAGTATTTT
CASSLRASGAQDTQYF
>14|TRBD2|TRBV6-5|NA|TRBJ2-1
TGTGCCAGCAGCCCGGGAGGGACGCACAATGAGCAGTTCTTC
CASSPGGTHNEQFF
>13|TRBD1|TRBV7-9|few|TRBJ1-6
TGTGCCAGCAGCTACCGGGACAGATCACCCCTCCACTTT
CASSYRDRSPLHF